Below are 2 T cell receptor beta chains sequenced from a single sample in a study of somatic mutations in cytotoxic T cells in rheumatoid arthritis. TCRdb's table, derived via immunoSEQ multiplex PCR, lists solely in-frame clones and lacks some. The sample carries roughly 16,000 clones, more than 75% recorded once. The sequenced sample was CD8+ T cells sorted from blood. The receptors stem from a woman in her forties or fifties with rheumatoid arthritis.

V and J are TRBV11-3 and TRBJ2-5; 8 bases line up with TRBD1. The CDR3 spans 16 residues. Germline CDR1 is SGHNT and CDR2 is YENEEA. The V segment lost 1 base and the J segment 5 bases; nucleotides outside the gene matches: 9. The CDR3 DNA is TGTGCCAGCAGCTTAGGGTATGACAGGGGCCACGAGACCCAGTACTTC. The encoded protein is CASSLGYDRGHETQYF.

The CDR3, as DNA: TGTGCCAGCAGCTTAAAAGGGCACAATGAGCAGTTCTTC. The encoded protein is CASSLKGHNEQFF. This rearrangement joins TRBV5-6 to TRBJ2-1, with D unclear. With 2 bases removed from V and 5 bases from J, the gap between germline ends came to 8 bases. Germline V lookup: CDR1 SGHDT, CDR2 YYEEEE. The CDR3 runs 13 residues. The full variable domain, its missing parts supplied by reference TRBV5-6 and TRBJ2-1, is DAGVTQSPTHLIKTRGQQVTLRCSPKSGHDTVSWYQQALGQGPQFIFQYYEEEERQRGNFPDRFSGHQFPNYSSELNVNALLLGDSALYLCASSLKGHNEQFFGPGTRLTVL.